The 3 T cell receptor beta chains listed next were all sequenced from one sample in a study of tumor-infiltrating lymphocytes in primary liver carcinoma. Unsorted bulk tissue (roughly 18-32 mg) underwent RNA and DNA co-extraction. With roughly 500 ng total RNA as template and a constant-region primer, TCR beta cDNA was made. Libraries for TCR beta were built through three nested multiplex PCR rounds, which together made up a slightly modified ARM-PCR procedure. TRBV1-TRBV30 forward primers paired with a C-beta reverse primer drove the first two PCR rounds, approximately 11 cycles each. TCRdb itself ran the multiplex PCR reads through MiXCR, one entry per CDR3 protein. The table has about 120,000 distinct CDR3 sequences, around 70% seen once. Sequenced material: tumor-adjacent normal liver tissue. The receptors stem from a woman aged 55-70 years with primary liver carcinoma and hepatitis B virus infection.

V is TRBV11-2 and J is TRBJ2-1; 8 nucleotides line up with TRBD2. Germline V gives CDR1 SGHAT, CDR2 FQNNGV. With 6 bases clipped from V and 14 bases from J, the junction kept 18 bases outside the gene matches. The CDR3 length is 15 residues. CDR3 sequence (DNA): TGTGCCAGCAGTCGACTAGCGTCGGGATACAATAAGAAGTTCTTC. Protein: CASSRLASGYNKKFF.

Only one count was recorded for this clonotype. This may come from a read error, since a much larger clone is one base off. This chain links TRBV28 with TRBJ2-7, with a weak D call TRBD2 (5 bases). Germline V gene lookup returns CDR1 MDHEN and CDR2 SYDVKM. The CDR3 has 13 residues. The V end was cut by 3 bases, the J end by 6 bases, with 12 bases between. CDR3 amino acids: CASSFSGMSEQYF. In nucleotides, the CDR3 is TGTGCCAGCAGTTTTTCGGGGATGAGCGAGCAGTACTTC.

This clonotype was recorded at least ten times. V usage is TRBV12-3 or TRBV12-4 and J usage is TRBJ2-7; TRBD1 matches at 8 bases. The CDR3 has 16 residues. V lost 1 base to trimming and J lost 0 bases; unmatched junction nucleotides: 5. CDR3 DNA sequence: TGTGCCAGCAGTTTAGGGACAGGGTGGACCTCCTACGAGCAGTACTTC. Its translation: CASSLGTGWTSYEQYF.